What follows are 8 T cell receptor beta chains derived from one specimen sequenced in a study of T cell clonality in common variable immunodeficiency. Repertoires were generated with immunoSEQ multiplex PCR, while TCRdb's copy carries only in-frame clones and drops some. There are 35,000 to 55,000 clones in the sample, none observed a single time. Sequenced sample: peripheral blood mononuclear cells. All receptors come from a person between 18 and 75 years old in good health.

This clone was picked up many times. The read ends 3 residues early relative to the CDR3; the germline J gene fills the gap. The chain is built from TRBV29-1 and TRBJ2-1, with 14 bases aligning to TRBD2. The V segment lost 8 bases and the J segment 9 bases; nucleotides outside the gene matches: 6. CDR1 is SQVTM and CDR2 is ANQGSEA in the germline V gene. This CDR3 contains 13 residues. CDR3 DNA (partial): TGCAGCACCCCGGGACTAGCGGGAGCTGAG. It codes for CSTPGLAGAE. Given in full, the CDR3 is CSTPGLAGAEQFF.

This clone was recorded many times. The read ends 3 residues shy of where the CDR3 ends; the end is completed using the germline J gene. The chain has TRBV20-1 and TRBJ1-5, with 7 bases that match TRBD1. From germline, CDR1 is DFQATT and CDR2 SNEGSKA (reference sequence). V lost 2 bases and J lost 4; bases outside the gene matches: 8. The CDR3 extends over 15 amino acids. The CDR3 sequence is CSARRGQGENQPQHF. The CDR3 DNA, read in part, is TGCAGTGCTAGACGGGGGCAGGGGGAGAATCAGCCC.

In this sample, this clone turned up many times. The read terminates 3 residues before the CDR3 end, so the remaining end is supplied by the germline J gene. The chain is built from TRBV30 and TRBJ2-2; D is ambiguous. The CDR3 is made up of 13 amino acids. Germline-derived CDR1 and CDR2 are GTSNPN and SVGIG (reference sequence). The CDR3 is CVGGPPNTGELFF. The part of the CDR3 DNA that was read is TGTGTTGGCGGTCCCCCGAACACCGGGGAG.

This clone was recorded a few times. The read ends 3 residues shy of where the CDR3 ends; the end is completed using the germline J gene. This chain uses TRBV2 with TRBJ2-7, with 12 positions matching TRBD2. The CDR3 has 15 residues. V lost 6 bases and J lost 6; bases outside the gene matches: 9. In germline, CDR1 is SNHLY, CDR2 FYNNEI. The sequenced part of the CDR3 DNA is TGTGCCAGCAGGGTCGGACTAGCGGGGAGCTGCGAG. It specifies CASRVGLAGSCE. The whole CDR3 region reads CASRVGLAGSCEQYF.

In this sample, this clone turned up many times. The CDR3 goes on 3 residues after the read ends, and that part is filled in from the germline J gene. The J gene is TRBJ1-1, the V gene TRBV19, with no clear D. Germline V CDR1 and CDR2: LNHDA, SQIVND (reference sequence). V lost 7 bases and J 5 bases, leaving 17 bases between the germline ends. CDR3 size: 14 residues. This CDR3 reads CASTESGIVTEAFF. CDR3 DNA, as far as it was read: TGTGCCAGTACTGAATCGGGTATAGTTACTGAA.

The table lists this clone with many counts. The CDR3 end lies 3 residues beyond the end of the read and is filled in from the germline J gene. The V and J genes are TRBV24-1 and TRBJ1-2, with D unresolved. The CDR3 length is 13 residues. Germline values: CDR1 KGHDR, CDR2 SFDVKD. Trimming stripped 2 bases from V and 2 bases from J, with 5 bases between. The CDR3 loop reads CATSDSSNYGYTF. The sequenced CDR3 bases are TGTGCCACCAGTGATTCCTCCAACTATGGC.

This clone was counted ten times or more. From the germline J gene comes the end of the CDR3, since the read stops 3 residues before it. The rearrangement links TRBV18 to TRBJ1-3; possible D gene TRBD1, 6 bases. Trimming left V 0 bases short and J 0 bases short, with 15 bases between. Germline values: CDR1 KGHSH, CDR2 LQKENI. The CDR3 has 18 residues. The sequenced part of the CDR3 DNA is TGTGCCAGCTCACCACCAAGCGGGGGGCTTGGCTCTGGAAACACC. Translating gives CASSPPSGGLGSGNT. The entire CDR3 protein reads CASSPPSGGLGSGNTIYF.

This clone occurred many times. The read is 3 residues too short to cover the CDR3 end, so that end is filled in from the germline J gene. The chain combines TRBV28 with TRBJ1-1, with 7 bases identical to TRBD1. V shed 6 bases and J 1 base; nucleotides not matched to a gene: 8. Germline CDR1 reads MDHEN; CDR2 reads SYDVKM. The CDR3 has 15 amino acids. The sequenced part of the CDR3 DNA is TGTGCCAGCAGCCTCGCCCGGGACAGGAACACTGAA. It translates to CASSLARDRNTE. The entire CDR3 protein is CASSLARDRNTEAFF.